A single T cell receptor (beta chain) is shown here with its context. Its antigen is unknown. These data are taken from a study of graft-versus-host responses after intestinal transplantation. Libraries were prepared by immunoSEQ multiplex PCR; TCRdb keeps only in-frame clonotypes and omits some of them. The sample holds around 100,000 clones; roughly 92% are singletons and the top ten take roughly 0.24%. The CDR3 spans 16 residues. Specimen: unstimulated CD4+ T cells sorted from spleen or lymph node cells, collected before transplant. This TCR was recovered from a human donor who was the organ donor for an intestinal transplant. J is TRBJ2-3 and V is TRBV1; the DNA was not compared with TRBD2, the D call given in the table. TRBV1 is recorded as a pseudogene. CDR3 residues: CTSSQPGLAGIHEQYF. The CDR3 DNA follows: TGCACCAGCAGCCAGCCGGGACTAGCGGGAATTCATGAGCAGTATTTT.